Listed here is a single T cell receptor (beta chain). The sample belongs to a study of cytomegalovirus exposure and HLA in healthy donors. PCR amplification relied on 60 Vbeta primers (plus 13 Jbeta primers). Generated by immunoSEQ multiplex PCR, the TCRdb table keeps only in-frame clones and is missing some. This table holds about 130,000 clones, approximately 78% found once. Germline V gene data show CDR1 as SGHRS and CDR2 as YFSETQ. This CDR3 has 15 amino acids. V was pared by 3 bases and J by 5 bases, with 9 bases of the junction left unmatched. The rearrangement uses TRBV5-1 and TRBJ2-7; 9 positions match TRBD1. The clonotype comes from a human donor in good health. Specimen: PBMCs. CDR3 residues: CASSSTGTGIHEQYF. The CDR3 DNA reads TGCGCCAGCAGCTCAACCGGGACAGGGATCCACGAGCAGTACTTC.